Below, 31 T cell receptor beta chains from the same sample are listed, as sequenced in a study of T-cell reconstitution after alpha-beta-depleted transplantation in children. TCRbeta library preparation incorporated unique molecular identifiers. TCRdb used MiXCR to reprocess the PCR reads, holding one entry per CDR3 protein. The sample has about 420,000 distinct CDR3 sequences, around 15% seen once; the top ten hold roughly 27%. The sample was PBMCs, mostly from graft donor cells, taken 360 days after TCRalphabeta/CD19-depleted stem cell transplant. These TCRs come from a boy younger than two who had a stem cell transplant for Wiskott-Aldrich syndrome, so the T cells may come from the graft donor.

The sample holds a few counts of this clonotype. A single base separates this from a much larger clone, so it may be a read error. The V and J genes are TRBV24-1 and TRBJ2-3; tentatively, D is TRBD2 (6 bases). V lost 3 bases, J lost 0 bases, and 6 bases lay in between. CDR1 is KGHDR, CDR2 SFDVKD, per germline. CDR3 length equals 14 residues. The CDR3 loop reads CATSDSGSTDTQYF. CDR3 nucleotide sequence: TGTGCCACCAGTGATAGCGGGAGCACAGATACGCAGTATTTT.

CDR3 DNA: TGCAGTGCTAGGGATCACAGCACAGATACGCAGTATTTT. Encoded protein: CSARDHSTDTQYF. The chain recombines TRBV20-1 with TRBJ2-3; unclear D gene. The CDR3 spans 13 residues. V was clipped by 3 bases and J by 0 bases, with 7 bases between them. Germline V gene sequence: CDR1 DFQATT, CDR2 SNEGSKA (reference sequence).

Only a few counts were recorded for this clonotype. The chain joins TRBV5-1 to TRBJ2-1; a possible D gene is TRBD2 (5 bases). With 2 bases removed from V and 8 bases from J, the gap between germline ends came to 14 bases. The CDR3 contains 14 residues. Per the germline V gene, CDR1 is SGHRS and CDR2 is YFSETQ. The DNA for the CDR3 is TGCGCCAGCAGCTTCACCGGGATGGTAGATGAGCAGTTCTTC. Protein sequence: CASSFTGMVDEQFF. The variable domain in full, completed from reference TRBV5-1 and TRBJ2-1, reads KAGVTQTPRYLIKTRGQQVTLSCSPISGHRSVSWYQQTPGQGLQFLFEYFSETQRNKGNFPGRFSGRQFSNSRSEMNVSTLELGDSALYLCASSFTGMVDEQFFGPGTRLTVL.

This clonotype was observed a single time. The chain joins TRBV11-2 to TRBJ2-5, with 9 bases that match TRBD1. The CDR3 consists of 16 residues. J gave up 4 bases and V 5 bases, and 11 bases lay outside the gene matches. Germline V CDR1 and CDR2: SGHAT, FQNNGV. In DNA, the CDR3 is TGTGCCAGCAGCCCTTTTCTACAGGGGGCTGGAGAGACCCAGTACTTC. This encodes CASSPFLQGAGETQYF.

V and J are TRBV27 and TRBJ2-2, with D perhaps matching TRBD1 or TRBD2 (5 bases each). Germline values: CDR1 MNHEY, CDR2 SMNVEV (reference sequence). V shed 7 bases and J shed 3 bases, with 12 bases lying between them. CDR3 size: 14 residues. CDR3 coding DNA: TGTGCCAGCAACACGGGACGGTACACCGGGGAGCTGTTTTTT. Translating gives CASNTGRYTGELFF.

The J gene is TRBJ1-6, the V gene TRBV5-1; the D gene is possibly TRBD1 (5 bases). The V end was cut by 1 base, the J end by 9 bases, with 11 bases between. The CDR3 is 14 amino acids. CDR1 SGHRS and CDR2 YFSETQ come from the germline V gene. The CDR3 region has the DNA TGCGCCAGCAGCTTGATGGGGACGGGTTCACCCCTCCACTTT. It specifies CASSLMGTGSPLHF.

This chain connects TRBV10-3 to TRBJ2-3; 13 bases match TRBD2. J lost 2 bases, V lost 4 bases, and 3 bases had no gene match. This CDR3 region has 16 residues. The V gene's germline CDR1 is ENHRY and CDR2 SYGVKD. CDR3 protein: CAISAGLAGLTDTQYF. As DNA, the CDR3 is TGTGCCATCAGTGCGGGACTAGCGGGACTCACAGATACGCAGTATTTT.

This chain links TRBV6-6 with TRBJ1-5; D is perhaps TRBD1 (5 bases). CDR3 length: 14 residues. In germline, CDR1 is MNHNY, CDR2 SVGAGI (reference sequence). Trimming took off 2 bases at V and 7 bases at J, with 12 bases between the two ends. The CDR3 DNA reads as TGTGCCAGCAGTTACGGGGGGGGTAGGCAGCCCCAGCATTTT. Amino acids: CASSYGGGRQPQHF.

This clonotype was seen many times. The chain couples TRBV27 to TRBJ2-1, with TRBD2 matching 11 bases. Trimming at V came to 5 bases and at J to 4 bases, leaving 10 bases not matched to a gene. Germline CDR1 is MNHEY and CDR2 is SMNVEV (reference sequence). This CDR3 is built from 17 residues. This CDR3 is CASSDTRLAGRYNEQFF. In nucleotides, the CDR3 is TGTGCCAGCAGTGACACCCGACTAGCGGGACGTTACAATGAGCAGTTCTTC.

This clonotype was seen ten or more times. V is TRBV5-6 and J is TRBJ2-3; D unresolved. The CDR3 runs 12 residues. Germline V CDR1 and CDR2: SGHDT, YYEEEE. Trimming took off 1 base at V and 5 bases at J, with 5 bases between the two ends. CDR3 nucleotide sequence: TGTGCCAGCAGCTTGATTGAAGATACGCAGTATTTT. This translates into CASSLIEDTQYF.

This clonotype was found a few times. The chain carries TRBV5-1 and TRBJ2-3; 9 nucleotides line up with TRBD2. CDR1 and CDR2 from the germline V gene are SGHRS and YFSETQ. CDR3 size: 16 residues. J lost 3 bases, V lost 4 bases, and 9 bases had no gene match. CDR3 in amino acids: CASSLDSGRGTDTQYF. The CDR3 coding sequence is TGCGCCAGCAGCCTGGATAGCGGGAGAGGAACAGATACGCAGTATTTT.

This chain links TRBV4-3 with TRBJ2-7; TRBD2 aligns across 12 bases. Trimming cost V 4 bases and J 2 bases; bases outside gene matches: 9. Germline CDR1 reads LGHNA; CDR2 reads YSLEER. CDR3 size: 17 residues. The CDR3 region is CASSPQTSSGRAYEQYF. CDR3 nucleotide sequence: TGCGCCAGCAGCCCTCAAACGTCTAGCGGGAGGGCCTACGAGCAGTACTTC.

This clonotype was recorded many times. V usage is TRBV9 and J usage is TRBJ2-3; TRBD2 matches 7 bases. The CDR3 extends over 15 amino acids. Germline-derived CDR1 and CDR2 are SGDLS and YYNGEE. V shed 3 bases, J shed 4 bases, and the junction held 8 bases outside the gene matches. CDR3 sequence: CASSARGTPSDTQYF. CDR3 sequence (DNA): TGTGCCAGCAGCGCGCGGGGGACGCCCTCAGATACGCAGTATTTT.

A few counts support this clonotype. The chain has TRBV6-5 and TRBJ2-5, with D tentatively TRBD1 (6 bases). Germline values: CDR1 MNHEY, CDR2 SVGAGI. Deletions cut 3 bases from V and 4 bases from J, with 12 bases between. The CDR3 length is 14 residues. The CDR3 DNA sequence: TGTGCCAGCAGTTATTTGTCCAGGGGAGAGACCCAGTACTTC. Translated, it gives CASSYLSRGETQYF.

The V and J genes are TRBV6-6 and TRBJ1-3; D not certain. The CDR3 length is 12 residues. Germline CDR1 MNHNY, CDR2 SVGAGI (reference sequence). The V gene lost 5 bases and the J gene lost 3 bases, with 5 bases spanning the gap. DNA of the CDR3: TGTGCCAGCAGTACTGGTGGAAACACCATATATTTT. It is translated as CASSTGGNTIYF.

This clonotype has at least ten counts. This chain joins TRBV25-1 and TRBJ2-2; D is possibly TRBD1 (6 bases). The CDR3 consists of 14 residues. Trimming took off 6 bases at V and 1 base at J, with 9 bases between the two ends. CDR1 and CDR2 from the germline V gene are MGHDK and SYGVNS. The CDR3 DNA is TGTGCCAGCAGCCCGGGACAGAACACCGGGGAGCTGTTTTTT. It encodes CASSPGQNTGELFF.

Remarks on this clonotype: At one boundary the junction diverges from the germline segment, which might be a read error. The J gene is TRBJ1-1, the V gene TRBV12-3 or TRBV12-4, with D hard to call. The CDR3 has 8 residues. Here the CDR3 DNA reads TGTGCCAGTCCCCGGTCCGGTTTT. Amino acid sequence: CASPRSGF.

In this sample, this clonotype turned up many times. The rearrangement joins TRBV5-1 to TRBJ2-7; D call uncertain. This CDR3 spans 15 amino acids. Germline loops: CDR1 SGHRS, CDR2 YFSETQ. Trimming cost V 0 bases and J 1 base, with 11 bases left between them. DNA of the CDR3: TGCGCCAGCAGCTTGGACAGTGAAGGATCCTACGAGCAGTACTTC. Translation gives CASSLDSEGSYEQYF.

The V call is TRBV6-4, the J call TRBJ2-1; TRBD1 agrees at 12 bases. Germline V lookup: CDR1 MRHNA, CDR2 SNTAGT. The CDR3 covers 19 residues. V dropped 2 bases and J dropped 2; count of bases not matched to a gene: 10. The DNA for the CDR3 is TGTGCCAGCAGTGACCCTTGGGACAGGGGGCCCTATACCTACAATGAGCAGTTCTTC. This codes for CASSDPWDRGPYTYNEQFF.

This clonotype occurred many times. This sequence joins TRBV10-3 and TRBJ2-7; 8 nucleotides match TRBD2. There are 15 residues in the CDR3. After removal of 10 bases from V and 2 bases from J, the junction contained 13 bases not matched to a gene. Germline V gives CDR1 ENHRY, CDR2 SYGVKD. CDR3 DNA sequence: TGTGCCACTAGGGGGGGACTAGATTACGCCTACGAGCAGTACTTC. Translated, it gives CATRGGLDYAYEQYF.

This clonotype showed up just a few times. The gene calls are TRBV6-5 and TRBJ2-7; 7 nucleotides align to TRBD1. There are 18 residues in the CDR3. V was pared by 0 bases and J by 0 bases, with 11 bases of the junction left unmatched. Germline V gives CDR1 MNHEY, CDR2 SVGAGI. CDR3 sequence: CASSYSLRDRLHSYEQYF. The CDR3 DNA is TGTGCCAGCAGTTACTCCCTAAGGGACAGACTACACTCCTACGAGCAGTACTTC.

This clonotype was recorded many times. The gene calls are TRBV27 and TRBJ2-1, with D maybe TRBD1 (6 bases). CDR3 size: 15 residues. The V gene's germline CDR1 is MNHEY and CDR2 SMNVEV (reference sequence). V was pared by 4 bases and J by 2 bases, with 12 bases between. The CDR3 loop is CASSYSGQTYNEQFF. The CDR3 coding sequence is TGTGCCAGCAGTTACTCCGGACAGACCTACAATGAGCAGTTCTTC.

The gene calls are TRBV5-1 and TRBJ2-7, with TRBD1 matching 7 bases. With V trimmed by 5 bases and J by 5 bases, 7 bases remained unmatched. The CDR3 spans 13 residues. Germline-derived CDR1 and CDR2 are SGHRS and YFSETQ. The CDR3 reads CASRSGQMNEQYF. The CDR3 coding sequence is TGCGCCAGCAGGTCGGGACAGATGAACGAGCAGTACTTC.

The chain links TRBV7-2 to TRBJ2-7; D remains unclear. Between the trimmed V and J ends, which lost 0 bases and 3 bases, there was a span of 9 bases. Looked up from germline, CDR1 is SGHTA and CDR2 is FQGNSA. The CDR3 length is 14 residues. CDR3: CASSLAFPGYEQYF. The CDR3 bases are TGTGCCAGCAGCTTAGCATTCCCCGGCTACGAGCAGTACTTC.

This chain links TRBV18 with TRBJ2-7; TRBD1 is a possible D gene (5 bases). The germline CDR1 and CDR2 sequences are KGHSH and LQKENI. Trimming removed 1 base from V and 3 bases from J, with 10 bases in between. The length of the CDR3 is 14 residues. The chain's CDR3 is CASSPLKGIYEQYF. CDR3 nucleotides: TGTGCCAGCTCACCACTAAAGGGGATCTACGAGCAGTACTTC.

The rearrangement joins TRBV28 to TRBJ2-3; tentative D call: TRBD1 (6 bases). V lost 1 base and J lost 5, with 10 bases in between. Germline assignment: CDR1 MDHEN and CDR2 SYDVKM. The CDR3 spans 14 residues. The CDR3 coding sequence is TGTGCCAGCAGTTTATTACAGGGCGGAGATACGCAGTATTTT. The encoded protein is CASSLLQGGDTQYF. Based on the CDR3 plus reference TRBV28 and TRBJ2-3, the full variable domain is DVKVTQSSRYLVKRTGEKVFLECVQDMDHENMFWYRQDPGLGLRLIYFSYDVKMKEKGDIPEGYSVSREKKERFSLILESASTNQTSMYLCASSLLQGGDTQYFGPGTRLTVL.

This clonotype showed up just once. V and J are TRBV7-9 and TRBJ2-2; 9 bases agree with TRBD1. V was clipped by 6 bases and J by 3 bases; unmatched bases: 11. In germline, CDR1 is SEHNR, CDR2 FQNEAQ (reference sequence). The CDR3 spans 17 residues. The DNA for the CDR3 is TGTGCCAGCAGGACACAGGGGGCGGTTGGGGACACCGGGGAGCTGTTTTTT. Translated, it gives CASRTQGAVGDTGELFF. The full variable domain, rest sourced from reference TRBV7-9 and TRBJ2-2, is DTGVSQNPRHKITKRGQNVTFRCDPISEHNRLYWYRQTLGQGPEFLTYFQNEAQLEKSRLLSDRFSAERPKGSFSTLEIQRTEQGDSAMYLCASRTQGAVGDTGELFFGEGSRLTVL.

The chain combines TRBV12-3 or TRBV12-4 with TRBJ1-1, with 8 bases identical to TRBD1. V lost 4 bases and J lost 0; bases outside the gene matches: 4. The CDR3 consists of 15 residues. The CDR3 is CASSYRGNMNTEAFF. The CDR3 DNA follows: TGTGCCAGCAGTTACAGGGGGAACATGAACACTGAAGCTTTCTTT.

The sample holds a few counts of this clonotype. CDR3 nucleotides: TGTGCCAGCAGCTTAGTTCTCCAGCAGGGGGAAGAGCAGTACTTC. As protein: CASSLVLQQGEEQYF. The genes are TRBV11-2 and TRBJ2-7, with 7 bases fitting TRBD1. V was clipped by 1 base and J by 7 bases; unmatched bases: 10. Germline CDR1 reads SGHAT; CDR2 reads FQNNGV. The CDR3 has 15 residues.

This clonotype was seen a handful of times. This chain joins TRBV18 and TRBJ2-1, with 9 bases identical to TRBD2. Germline V gene sequence: CDR1 KGHSH, CDR2 LQKENI. The CDR3 spans 17 residues. V lost 4 bases and J lost 4; bases outside the gene matches: 11. Here the CDR3 DNA reads TGTGCCAGCTCACGCGTTGCGATGAGCGGGGGGTACAATGAGCAGTTCTTC. Translation gives CASSRVAMSGGYNEQFF.

The chain is built from TRBV29-1 and TRBJ2-1; 11 bases match TRBD1. CDR3 length equals 14 residues. Germline CDR1 reads SQVTM; CDR2 reads ANQGSEA. J was trimmed by 6 bases and V by 6 bases; bases with no gene match: 7. CDR3 DNA: TGCAGCGTCGTGGACAGGGGGCTTGTCAATGAGCAGTTCTTC. Residues: CSVVDRGLVNEQFF.